The subject of this entry is one T cell receptor (beta chain). These data originate in a study of T cells in localized non-small cell lung cancer. TCRdb keeps only in-frame clones here, not all; method: immunoSEQ multiplex PCR. The sample consists of under 150,000 clones, roughly 90% of them appearing once. The source of this sequence is a female donor older than 55 with stage I lung adenocarcinoma. The sample here was peripheral blood, taken before any cancer treatment.

The CDR3 here is CASSMWTSDTQYF. DNA of the CDR3: TGTGCCAGTAGTATGTGGACTTCGGATACGCAGTATTTT. The rearrangement uses TRBV19 and TRBJ2-3; the D gene is possibly TRBD2 (5 bases). The V end was cut by 3 bases, the J end by 6 bases, with 10 bases between. The CDR3 spans 13 residues. The germline V gene encodes CDR1 LNHDA and CDR2 SQIVND (reference sequence).